A selection of T cell receptor beta chains follows, all from one sample in a study of shared clonotypes between healthy human individuals. Sequencing used immunoSEQ multiplex PCR; TCRdb keeps in-frame clones, though not all of them. Of roughly 2.5 million clones in the sample, around nine tenths were seen once. The material sequenced was naive CD4+ T cells sorted from blood. The receptors shown here come from a man in his late teens or twenties in good health. CDR3s include the opening cysteine and the closing phenylalanine or tryptophan. Fields, in order: CDR3 DNA, CDR3 protein, V gene, D gene, CDR3 length, J gene, clone size. D genes are given only for firm matches. Some rows have no size entry. The others give once, few or many, or a class for an expanded clone.

CDR3nt: TGTGCCAGCAGTCCGCCGCGGACAGGAACGGAGTATAATTCACCCCTCCACTTT; CDR3aa: CASSPPRTGTEYNSPLHF; v_gene: TRBV28; d_gene: TRBD1; len: 18; j_gene: TRBJ1-6; abundance: .
CDR3nt: TGTGCCAGCAGTTTTGTGGACCGGAGGAAACCCCTCCACTTT; CDR3aa: CASSFVDRRKPLHF; v_gene: TRBV27; d_gene: .; len: 14; j_gene: TRBJ1-6; abundance: .
CDR3nt: TGCGCCAGCGGCTCGCAGCCGAACACTGAAGCTTTCTTT; CDR3aa: CASGSQPNTEAFF; v_gene: TRBV5-1; d_gene: .; len: 13; j_gene: TRBJ1-1; abundance: once
CDR3nt: TGTGCCAGCGGATTCAGGGGGCGCGGGGAGCAGTACTTC; CDR3aa: CASGFRGRGEQYF; v_gene: TRBV2; d_gene: TRBD1; len: 13; j_gene: TRBJ2-7; abundance: .
CDR3nt: TGTGCCAGCAGTAGAGACGGCAGCCATAATTCACCCCTCCACTTT; CDR3aa: CASSRDGSHNSPLHF; v_gene: TRBV2; d_gene: .; len: 15; j_gene: TRBJ1-6; abundance: few
CDR3nt: TGTGCCAGCAGTTCCAACCGGGGGGGCGGCAATCAGCCCCAGCATTTT; CDR3aa: CASSSNRGGGNQPQHF; v_gene: TRBV27; d_gene: .; len: 16; j_gene: TRBJ1-5; abundance: .
CDR3nt: TGTGCCAGCAGTTTACAAGTCTCTGAAGCTTTCTTT; CDR3aa: CASSLQVSEAFF; v_gene: TRBV28; d_gene: .; len: 12; j_gene: TRBJ1-1; abundance: .
CDR3nt: TGTGCCAGCAGTCCCCCGCGAGGGCCTGGCACAGATACGCAGTATTTT; CDR3aa: CASSPPRGPGTDTQYF; v_gene: TRBV6-4; d_gene: .; len: 16; j_gene: TRBJ2-3; abundance: .
CDR3nt: TGTGCCAGCTCACAGGACGGGTACAATGAGCAGTTCTTC; CDR3aa: CASSQDGYNEQFF; v_gene: TRBV18; d_gene: .; len: 13; j_gene: TRBJ2-1; abundance: .
CDR3nt: TGCGCCAGCAGCCAGGGTTCTGTGGGGGGGGATACGCAGTATTTT; CDR3aa: CASSQGSVGGDTQYF; v_gene: TRBV4-3; d_gene: TRBD2; len: 15; j_gene: TRBJ2-3; abundance: .
CDR3nt: TGTGCCAGCAGCTTAGTAAGCGGGGAGCAGTACTTC; CDR3aa: CASSLVSGEQYF; v_gene: TRBV7-9; d_gene: .; len: 12; j_gene: TRBJ2-7; abundance: .
CDR3nt: TGTGCCTGGAGTGAAGGATTAGCCAAAAACATTCAGTACTTC; CDR3aa: CAWSEGLAKNIQYF; v_gene: TRBV30; d_gene: .; len: 14; j_gene: TRBJ2-4; abundance: once
CDR3nt: TGCGCCAGCAGCCAATTAGCCTTCGGGCCCCTTAATGAAAAACTGTTTTTT; CDR3aa: CASSQLAFGPLNEKLFF; v_gene: TRBV4-3; d_gene: .; len: 17; j_gene: TRBJ1-4; abundance: .
CDR3nt: TGTGCCAGCAGCCAAGACGGACGGCCCTTGTATAGCAATCAGCCCCAGCATTTT; CDR3aa: CASSQDGRPLYSNQPQHF; v_gene: TRBV14; d_gene: .; len: 18; j_gene: TRBJ1-5; abundance: .
CDR3nt: TGTGCCAGCAGCTTAGGACAGGGGGCCTACGAGCAGTACTTC; CDR3aa: CASSLGQGAYEQYF; v_gene: TRBV7-9; d_gene: TRBD1; len: 14; j_gene: TRBJ2-7; abundance: few
CDR3nt: TGTGCCAGCAGTTATCCCGGGGTAGGTGGCACTGAAGCTTTCTTT; CDR3aa: CASSYPGVGGTEAFF; v_gene: TRBV6-6; d_gene: .; len: 15; j_gene: TRBJ1-1; abundance: .
CDR3nt: TGTGCCAGCAGTGAAGTTTTTCGGGGACAGGGAGGGACCGGGGAGCTGTTTTTT; CDR3aa: CASSEVFRGQGGTGELFF; v_gene: TRBV6-1; d_gene: TRBD1; len: 18; j_gene: TRBJ2-2; abundance: once
CDR3nt: TGCAGTGCTAGGGGGGTTCCTGAAGCTTTCTTT; CDR3aa: CSARGVPEAFF; v_gene: TRBV20-1; d_gene: .; len: 11; j_gene: TRBJ1-1; abundance: .
CDR3nt: TGTGCCAGCTCACCATTAAGCGGGGGCGCTGACGCTGAAGCTTTCTTT; CDR3aa: CASSPLSGGADAEAFF; v_gene: TRBV18; d_gene: .; len: 16; j_gene: TRBJ1-1; abundance: .
CDR3nt: TGTGCCAGCTCCACATTATCAACACAGGCCCTTAACACCATATATTTT; CDR3aa: CASSTLSTQALNTIYF; v_gene: TRBV18; d_gene: .; len: 16; j_gene: TRBJ1-3; abundance: .
CDR3nt: TGTGCCAGTAGAACTACCGGGACAGCTAACTATGGCTACACCTTC; CDR3aa: CASRTTGTANYGYTF; v_gene: TRBV19; d_gene: TRBD1; len: 15; j_gene: TRBJ1-2; abundance: .
CDR3nt: TGTGCCAGCAGTTATTCCCTTACAGATACGCAGTATTTT; CDR3aa: CASSYSLTDTQYF; v_gene: TRBV6-6; d_gene: .; len: 13; j_gene: TRBJ2-3; abundance: .
CDR3nt: TGCGCCAGCAGTTGGGACAGTCCCTACGAGCAGTACTTC; CDR3aa: CASSWDSPYEQYF; v_gene: TRBV5-1; d_gene: TRBD1; len: 13; j_gene: TRBJ2-7; abundance: .
CDR3nt: TGTGCCAGCAGTACCACCAAGGGGGCGAAGGACAATGAGCAGTTCTTC; CDR3aa: CASSTTKGAKDNEQFF; v_gene: TRBV28; d_gene: TRBD1; len: 16; j_gene: TRBJ2-1; abundance: .
CDR3nt: TGCGCCAGCAGCCCTACAGGGGACACCGGGGAGCTGTTTTTT; CDR3aa: CASSPTGDTGELFF; v_gene: TRBV5-1; d_gene: TRBD1; len: 14; j_gene: TRBJ2-2; abundance: .
CDR3nt: TGCGCCAGCAGTTCGGGAGTCTGGGAGCAGTACTTC; CDR3aa: CASSSGVWEQYF; v_gene: TRBV10-1; d_gene: .; len: 12; j_gene: TRBJ2-7; abundance: .
CDR3nt: TGTGCCAGCAGCCCCGTACAGAGTCCCTACGAGCAGTACTTC; CDR3aa: CASSPVQSPYEQYF; v_gene: TRBV7-2; d_gene: .; len: 14; j_gene: TRBJ2-7; abundance: .
CDR3nt: TGTGCCATCAGTGAGTCCCAGCTAATCAAGGGGCAGTTCTTC; CDR3aa: CAISESQLIKGQFF; v_gene: TRBV10-3; d_gene: .; len: 14; j_gene: TRBJ2-1; abundance: .
CDR3nt: TGTGCCAGCAGCGTACTAGGGGGCCCGCAAGAGACCCAGTACTTC; CDR3aa: CASSVLGGPQETQYF; v_gene: TRBV9; d_gene: TRBD1; len: 15; j_gene: TRBJ2-5; abundance: .
CDR3nt: TGTGCCAGCAGTTTTCTCTCTGGAAACACCATATATTTT; CDR3aa: CASSFLSGNTIYF; v_gene: TRBV27; d_gene: .; len: 13; j_gene: TRBJ1-3; abundance: .
CDR3nt: TGTGCCAGCAGCGTAAGAGGGGGTCCTGGAAATGAGCAGTTCTTC; CDR3aa: CASSVRGGPGNEQFF; v_gene: TRBV9; d_gene: .; len: 15; j_gene: TRBJ2-1; abundance: .
CDR3nt: TGTGCCAGCAGTGGCCGCCCGGCGGGGGGGTCGACAGATACGCAGTATTTT; CDR3aa: CASSGRPAGGSTDTQYF; v_gene: TRBV2; d_gene: TRBD2; len: 17; j_gene: TRBJ2-3; abundance: once
CDR3nt: TGTGCCAGCAGCTTCGAGAACGGGGCTTCCGGTCAGCCCCAGCATTTT; CDR3aa: CASSFENGASGQPQHF; v_gene: TRBV5-6; d_gene: .; len: 16; j_gene: TRBJ1-5; abundance: .